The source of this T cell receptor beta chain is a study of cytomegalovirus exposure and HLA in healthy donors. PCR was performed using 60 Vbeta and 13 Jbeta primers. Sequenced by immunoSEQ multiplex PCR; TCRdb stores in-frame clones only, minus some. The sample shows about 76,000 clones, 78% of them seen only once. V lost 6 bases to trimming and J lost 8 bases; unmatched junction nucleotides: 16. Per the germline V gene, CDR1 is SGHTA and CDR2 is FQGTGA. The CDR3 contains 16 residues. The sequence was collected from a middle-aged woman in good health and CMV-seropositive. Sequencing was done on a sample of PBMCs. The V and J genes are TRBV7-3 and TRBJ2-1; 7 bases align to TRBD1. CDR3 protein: CASSFAGGSYVDEQFF. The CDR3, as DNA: TGTGCCAGCAGTTTTGCAGGGGGAAGTTATGTGGATGAGCAGTTCTTC. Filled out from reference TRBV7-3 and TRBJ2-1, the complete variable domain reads GAGVSQTPSNKVTEKGKYVELRCDPISGHTALYWYRQSLGQGPEFLIYFQGTGAADDSGLPNDRFFAVRPEGSVSTLKIQRTERGDSAVYLCASSFAGGSYVDEQFFGPGTRLTVL.